The text below deals with one T cell receptor (beta chain). Recruitment covered about 26 US areas and drew participants whose ages spanned roughly 18 to 100 years. Cohorts were assigned according to the clinical history that participants reported. The sample comes from a study of blood T cell repertoires in COVID-19. Across the study: The United States, Italy and Spain supplied acute and convalescent COVID-19 samples.

Generated by immunoSEQ multiplex PCR, the TCRdb table keeps only in-frame clones and is missing some. The table lists about 280,000 clones, around 85% of them singletons. The CDR3 contains 12 residues. The V gene's germline CDR1 is SGDLS and CDR2 YYNGEE. V lost 4 bases and J lost 1, with 4 bases in between. This clonotype was obtained from a woman aged 45-60 years who had recovered from COVID-19. V is TRBV9 and J is TRBJ2-3; no clear D gene. Material for sequencing was PBMCs or T cells enriched from blood (not recorded which). The CDR3 reads CASSPGTDTQYF. The CDR3 nucleotides read TGTGCCAGCAGCCCGGGCACAGATACGCAGTATTTT.